This record covers a single T cell receptor (beta chain). The data stem from a study of radiotherapy plus CTLA-4 blockade in lung cancer. Focal radiation and CTLA-4 blockade (ipilimumab) were tested in chemo-refractory metastatic non-small-cell lung cancer patients. Sequencing used immunoSEQ multiplex PCR; TCRdb keeps in-frame clones, though not all of them. The sample has some 34,000 clones; over 60% are singletons. The specimen comprised peripheral blood, sampled from a patient treated with radiotherapy plus ipilimumab. This TCR derives from a human donor with non-small cell lung cancer who had stable disease on radiotherapy plus ipilimumab.

For the CDR3, the DNA is TGTGCCAGCAGCTTAGGTACAGGGCGGTACACAGATACGCAGTATTTT. Its translation: CASSLGTGRYTDTQYF. This sequence joins TRBV7-3 and TRBJ2-3; possibly TRBD1 for D (6 bases). The germline gives CDR1 SGHTA, CDR2 FQGTGA. Trimming stripped 2 bases from V and 2 bases from J, with 14 bases between. The CDR3 contains 16 residues.